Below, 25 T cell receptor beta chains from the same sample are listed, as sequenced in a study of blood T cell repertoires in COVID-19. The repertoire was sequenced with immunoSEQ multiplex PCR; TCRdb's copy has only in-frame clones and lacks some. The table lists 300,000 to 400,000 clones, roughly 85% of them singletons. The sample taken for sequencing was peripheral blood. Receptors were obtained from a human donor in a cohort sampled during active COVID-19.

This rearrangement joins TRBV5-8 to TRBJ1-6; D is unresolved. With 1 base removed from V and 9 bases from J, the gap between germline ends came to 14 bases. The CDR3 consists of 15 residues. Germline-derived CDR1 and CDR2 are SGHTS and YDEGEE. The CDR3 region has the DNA TGTGCCAGCAGCTTGCGAAAGCAAGGAGGTTCACCCCTCCACTTT. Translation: CASSLRKQGGSPLHF.

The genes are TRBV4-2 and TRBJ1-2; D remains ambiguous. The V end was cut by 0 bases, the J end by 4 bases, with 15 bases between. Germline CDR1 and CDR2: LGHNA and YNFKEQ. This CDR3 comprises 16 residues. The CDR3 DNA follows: TGTGCCAGCAGCCAAGATGCCGCCCAAACAACCTATGGCTACACCTTC. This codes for CASSQDAAQTTYGYTF.

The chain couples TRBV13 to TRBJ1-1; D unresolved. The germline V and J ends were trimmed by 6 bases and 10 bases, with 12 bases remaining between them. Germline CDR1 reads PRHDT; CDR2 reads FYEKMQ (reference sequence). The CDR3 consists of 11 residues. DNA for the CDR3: TGTGCCAGCAGGTCGGAAGGAGGAGCTTTCTTT. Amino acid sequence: CASRSEGGAFF.

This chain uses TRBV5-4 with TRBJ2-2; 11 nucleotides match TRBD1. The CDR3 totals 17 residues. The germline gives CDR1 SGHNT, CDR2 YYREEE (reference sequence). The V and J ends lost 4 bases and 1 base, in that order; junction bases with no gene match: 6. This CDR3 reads CASSIGTGGRNTGELFF. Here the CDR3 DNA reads TGTGCCAGCAGCATCGGGACAGGGGGGCGGAACACCGGGGAGCTGTTTTTT.

CDR3 sequence reads: CASSLRGYGYTF. The CDR3 DNA reads as TGTGCCAGCAGCTTAAGGGGATATGGCTACACCTTC. The J gene is TRBJ1-2, the V gene TRBV7-9, with D possibly being TRBD1 (5 bases). CDR1 is SEHNR and CDR2 is FQNEAQ in the germline V gene (reference sequence). Trimming stripped 2 bases from V and 5 bases from J, with 6 bases between. CDR3 size: 12 residues.

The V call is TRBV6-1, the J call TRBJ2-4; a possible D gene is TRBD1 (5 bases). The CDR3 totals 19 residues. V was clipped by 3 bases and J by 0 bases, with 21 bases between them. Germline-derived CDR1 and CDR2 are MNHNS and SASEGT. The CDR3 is CASSDIGMTDQIAKNIQYF. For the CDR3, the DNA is TGTGCCAGCAGTGATATTGGGATGACAGACCAAATAGCCAAAAACATTCAGTACTTC.

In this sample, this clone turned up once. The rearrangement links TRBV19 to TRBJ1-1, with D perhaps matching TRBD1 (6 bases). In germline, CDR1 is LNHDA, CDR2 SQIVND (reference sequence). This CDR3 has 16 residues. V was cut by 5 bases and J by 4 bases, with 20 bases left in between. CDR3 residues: CASSVLGTGLITEAFF. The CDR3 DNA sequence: TGTGCCAGTAGTGTCCTAGGCACAGGGTTGATCACTGAAGCTTTCTTT.

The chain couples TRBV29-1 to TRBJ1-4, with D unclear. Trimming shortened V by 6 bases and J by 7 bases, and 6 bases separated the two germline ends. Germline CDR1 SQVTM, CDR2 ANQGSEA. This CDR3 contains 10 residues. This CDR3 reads CSVRAEKLFF. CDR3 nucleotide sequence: TGCAGCGTGAGGGCTGAAAAACTGTTTTTT.

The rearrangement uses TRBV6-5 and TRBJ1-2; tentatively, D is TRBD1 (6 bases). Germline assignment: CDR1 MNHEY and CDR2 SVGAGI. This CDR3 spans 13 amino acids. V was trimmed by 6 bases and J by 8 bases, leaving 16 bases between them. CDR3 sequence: CASSYGGAYGYTF. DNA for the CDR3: TGTGCCAGCAGCTACGGGGGGGCCTACGGCTACACCTTC.

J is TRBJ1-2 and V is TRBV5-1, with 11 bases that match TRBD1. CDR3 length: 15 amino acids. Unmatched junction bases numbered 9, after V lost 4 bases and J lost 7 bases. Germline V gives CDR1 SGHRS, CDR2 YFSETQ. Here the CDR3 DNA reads TGCGCCAGCAGCCTCGGTGGACAGGGGGCGCCTGGCTACACCTTC. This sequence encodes CASSLGGQGAPGYTF. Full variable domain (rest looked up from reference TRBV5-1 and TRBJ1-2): KAGVTQTPRYLIKTRGQQVTLSCSPISGHRSVSWYQQTPGQGLQFLFEYFSETQRNKGNFPGRFSGRQFSNSRSEMNVSTLELGDSALYLCASSLGGQGAPGYTFGSGTRLTVV.

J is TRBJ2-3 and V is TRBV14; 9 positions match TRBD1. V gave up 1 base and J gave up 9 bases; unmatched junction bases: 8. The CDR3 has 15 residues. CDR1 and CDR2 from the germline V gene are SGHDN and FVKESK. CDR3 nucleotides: TGTGCCAGCAGCCAAGCCGGGACAGGGATCGCCACGCAGTATTTT. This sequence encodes CASSQAGTGIATQYF. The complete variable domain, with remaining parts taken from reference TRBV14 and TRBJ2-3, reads EAGVTQFPSHSVIEKGQTVTLRCDPISGHDNLYWYRRVMGKEIKFLLHFVKESKQDESGMPNNRFLAERTGGTYSTLKVQPAELEDSGVYFCASSQAGTGIATQYFGPGTRLTVL.

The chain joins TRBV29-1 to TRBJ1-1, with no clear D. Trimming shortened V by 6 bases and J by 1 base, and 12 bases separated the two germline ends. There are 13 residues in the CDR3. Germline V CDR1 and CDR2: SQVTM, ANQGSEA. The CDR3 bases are TGCAGCGTACCACATATACCGAACACTGAAGCTTTCTTT. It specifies CSVPHIPNTEAFF.

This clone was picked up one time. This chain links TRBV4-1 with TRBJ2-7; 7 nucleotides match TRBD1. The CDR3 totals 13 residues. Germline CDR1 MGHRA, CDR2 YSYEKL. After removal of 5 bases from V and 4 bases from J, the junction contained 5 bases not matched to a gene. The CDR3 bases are TGCGCCAGCAGCGAACGACAGGGATACGAGCAGTACTTC. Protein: CASSERQGYEQYF.

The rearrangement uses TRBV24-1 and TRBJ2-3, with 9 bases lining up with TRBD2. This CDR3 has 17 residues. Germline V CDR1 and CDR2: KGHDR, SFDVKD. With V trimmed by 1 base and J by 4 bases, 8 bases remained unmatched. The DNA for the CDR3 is TGTGCCACCAGTGATTTCGAAGCGGGGGGTAAACCAGATACGCAGTATTTT. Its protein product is CATSDFEAGGKPDTQYF.

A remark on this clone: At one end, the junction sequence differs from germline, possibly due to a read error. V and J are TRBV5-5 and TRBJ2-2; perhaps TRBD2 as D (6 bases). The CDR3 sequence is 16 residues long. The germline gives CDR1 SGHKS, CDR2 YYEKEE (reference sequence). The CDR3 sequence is CASSLGSGSKTGELFF. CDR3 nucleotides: TGTGCCAGCAGCTTGGGTAGCGGATCGAAGACCGGGGAGCTGTTTTTT.

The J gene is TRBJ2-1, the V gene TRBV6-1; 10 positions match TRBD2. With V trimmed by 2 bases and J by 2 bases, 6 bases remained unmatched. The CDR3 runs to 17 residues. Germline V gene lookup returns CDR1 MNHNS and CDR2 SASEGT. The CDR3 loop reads CASSELEGTSAYNEQFF. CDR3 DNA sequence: TGTGCCAGCAGTGAACTCGAAGGGACTAGCGCCTACAATGAGCAGTTCTTC.

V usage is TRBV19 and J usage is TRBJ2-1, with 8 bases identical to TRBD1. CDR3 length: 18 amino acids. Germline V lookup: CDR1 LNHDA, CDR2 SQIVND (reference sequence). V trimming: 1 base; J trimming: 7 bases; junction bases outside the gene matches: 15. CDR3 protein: CASSIGRFGQGFQNEQFF. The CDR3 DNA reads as TGTGCCAGTAGTATAGGTAGGTTCGGACAGGGATTCCAAAATGAGCAGTTCTTC.

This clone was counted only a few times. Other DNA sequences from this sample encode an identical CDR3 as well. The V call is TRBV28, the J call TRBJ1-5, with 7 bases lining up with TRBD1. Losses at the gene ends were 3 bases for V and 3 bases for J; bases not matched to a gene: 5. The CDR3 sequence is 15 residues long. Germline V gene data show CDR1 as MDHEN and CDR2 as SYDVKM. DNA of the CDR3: TGTGCCAGCAGTTTGAAACAGGGGATCAATCAGCCCCAGCATTTT. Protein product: CASSLKQGINQPQHF.

CDR3 amino acids: CSVVGGGLNTEAFF. CDR3 coding DNA: TGCAGCGTTGTTGGCGGGGGGCTCAACACTGAAGCTTTCTTT. V usage is TRBV29-1 and J usage is TRBJ1-1; D is possibly TRBD1 (6 bases). V dropped 4 bases and J dropped 2 bases, with 14 bases sitting between them. Germline V lookup: CDR1 SQVTM, CDR2 ANQGSEA. The CDR3 has 14 residues.

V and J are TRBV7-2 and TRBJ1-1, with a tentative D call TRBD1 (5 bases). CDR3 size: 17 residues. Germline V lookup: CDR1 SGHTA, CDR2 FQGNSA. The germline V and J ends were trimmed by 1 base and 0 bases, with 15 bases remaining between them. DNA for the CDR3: TGTGCCAGCAGCTTAGTAGAGCAGGGTACCGTGAACACTGAAGCTTTCTTT. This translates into CASSLVEQGTVNTEAFF.

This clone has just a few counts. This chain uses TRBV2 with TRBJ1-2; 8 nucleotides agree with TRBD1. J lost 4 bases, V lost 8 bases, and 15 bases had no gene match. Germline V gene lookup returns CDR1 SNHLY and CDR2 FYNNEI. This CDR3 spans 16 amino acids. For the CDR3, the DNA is TGTGCCAGCCCCCCTACCAACAGGGGGAAAGTCTATGGCTACACCTTC. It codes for CASPPTNRGKVYGYTF.

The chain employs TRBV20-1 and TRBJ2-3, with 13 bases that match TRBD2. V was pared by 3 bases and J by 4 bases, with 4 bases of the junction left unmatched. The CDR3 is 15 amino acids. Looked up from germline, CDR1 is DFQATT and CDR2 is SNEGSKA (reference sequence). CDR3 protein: CSASGTSGDADTQYF. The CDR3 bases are TGCAGTGCTAGTGGGACTAGCGGGGATGCAGATACGCAGTATTTT.

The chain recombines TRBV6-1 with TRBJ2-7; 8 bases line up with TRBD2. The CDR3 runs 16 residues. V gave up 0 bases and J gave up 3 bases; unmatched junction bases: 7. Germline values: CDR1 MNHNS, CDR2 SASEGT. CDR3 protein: CASSEAGWLAGYEQYF. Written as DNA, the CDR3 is TGTGCCAGCAGTGAAGCGGGGTGGCTAGCGGGCTACGAGCAGTACTTC.

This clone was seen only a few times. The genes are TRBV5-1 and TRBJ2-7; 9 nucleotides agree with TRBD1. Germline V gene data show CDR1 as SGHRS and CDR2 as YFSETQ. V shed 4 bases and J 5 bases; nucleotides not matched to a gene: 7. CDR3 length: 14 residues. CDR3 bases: TGCGCCAGCAGCCTAGGACAGGGGATCAACGAGCAGTACTTC. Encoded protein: CASSLGQGINEQYF.

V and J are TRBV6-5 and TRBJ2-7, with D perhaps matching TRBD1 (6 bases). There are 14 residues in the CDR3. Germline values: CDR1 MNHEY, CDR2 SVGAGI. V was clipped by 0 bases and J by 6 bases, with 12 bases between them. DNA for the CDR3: TGTGCCAGCAGTTACTCCAATCGAGGGGGCGAGCAGTACTTC. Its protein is CASSYSNRGGEQYF.